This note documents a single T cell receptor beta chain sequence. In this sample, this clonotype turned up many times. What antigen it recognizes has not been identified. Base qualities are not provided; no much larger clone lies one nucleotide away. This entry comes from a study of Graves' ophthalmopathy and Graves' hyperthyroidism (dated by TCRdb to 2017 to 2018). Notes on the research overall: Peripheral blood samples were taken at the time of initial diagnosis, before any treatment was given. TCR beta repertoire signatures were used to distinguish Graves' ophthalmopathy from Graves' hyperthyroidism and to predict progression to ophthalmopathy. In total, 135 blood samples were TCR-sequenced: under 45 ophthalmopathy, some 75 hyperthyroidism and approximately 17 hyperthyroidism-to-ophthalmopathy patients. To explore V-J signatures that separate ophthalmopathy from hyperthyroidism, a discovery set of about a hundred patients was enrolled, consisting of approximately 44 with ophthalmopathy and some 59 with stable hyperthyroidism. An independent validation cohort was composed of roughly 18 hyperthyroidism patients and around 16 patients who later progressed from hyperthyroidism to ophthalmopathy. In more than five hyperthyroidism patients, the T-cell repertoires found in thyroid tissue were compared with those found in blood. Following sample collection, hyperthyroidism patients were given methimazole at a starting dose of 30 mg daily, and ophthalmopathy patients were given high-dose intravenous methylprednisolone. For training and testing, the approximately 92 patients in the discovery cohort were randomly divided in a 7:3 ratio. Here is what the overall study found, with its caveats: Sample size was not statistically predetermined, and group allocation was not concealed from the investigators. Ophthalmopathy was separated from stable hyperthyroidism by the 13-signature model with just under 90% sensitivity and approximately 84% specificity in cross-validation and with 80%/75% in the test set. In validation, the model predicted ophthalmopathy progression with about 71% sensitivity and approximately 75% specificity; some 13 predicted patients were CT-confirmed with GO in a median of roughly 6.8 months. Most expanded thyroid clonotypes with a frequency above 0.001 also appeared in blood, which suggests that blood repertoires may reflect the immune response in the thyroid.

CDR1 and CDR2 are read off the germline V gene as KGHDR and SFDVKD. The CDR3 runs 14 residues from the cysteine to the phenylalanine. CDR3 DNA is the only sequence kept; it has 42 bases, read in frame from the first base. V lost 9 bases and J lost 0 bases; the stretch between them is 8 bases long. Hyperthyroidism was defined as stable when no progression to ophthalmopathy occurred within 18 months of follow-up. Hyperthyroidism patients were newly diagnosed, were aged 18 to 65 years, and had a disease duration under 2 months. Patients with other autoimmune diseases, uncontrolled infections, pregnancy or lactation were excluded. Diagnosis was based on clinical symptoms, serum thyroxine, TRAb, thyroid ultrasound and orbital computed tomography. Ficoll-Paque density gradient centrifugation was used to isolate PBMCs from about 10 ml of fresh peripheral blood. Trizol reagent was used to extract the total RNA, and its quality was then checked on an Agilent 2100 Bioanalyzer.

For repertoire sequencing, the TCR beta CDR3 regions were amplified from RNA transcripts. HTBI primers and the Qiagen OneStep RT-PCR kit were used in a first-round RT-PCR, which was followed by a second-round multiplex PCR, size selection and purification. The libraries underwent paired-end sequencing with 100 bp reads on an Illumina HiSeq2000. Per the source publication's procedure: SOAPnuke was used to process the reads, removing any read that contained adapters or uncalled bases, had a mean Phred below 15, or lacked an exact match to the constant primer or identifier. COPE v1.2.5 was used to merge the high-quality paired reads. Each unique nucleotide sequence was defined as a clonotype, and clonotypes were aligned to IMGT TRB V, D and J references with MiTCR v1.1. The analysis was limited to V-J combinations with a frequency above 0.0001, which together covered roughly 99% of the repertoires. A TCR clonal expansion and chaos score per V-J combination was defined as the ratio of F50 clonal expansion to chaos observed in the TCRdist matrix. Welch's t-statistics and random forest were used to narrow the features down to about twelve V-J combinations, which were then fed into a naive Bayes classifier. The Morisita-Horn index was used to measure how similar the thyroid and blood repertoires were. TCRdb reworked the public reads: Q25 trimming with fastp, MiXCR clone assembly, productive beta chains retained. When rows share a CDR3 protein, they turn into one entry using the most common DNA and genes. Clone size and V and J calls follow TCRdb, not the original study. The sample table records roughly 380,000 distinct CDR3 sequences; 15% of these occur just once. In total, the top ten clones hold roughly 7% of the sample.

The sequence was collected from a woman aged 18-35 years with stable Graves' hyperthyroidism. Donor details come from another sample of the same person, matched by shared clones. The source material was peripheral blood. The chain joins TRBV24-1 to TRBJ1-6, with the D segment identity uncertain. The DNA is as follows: TGTGCCACCGGAAGTAGCTCCTATAATTCACCCCTCCACTTT. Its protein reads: CATGSSSYNSPLHF.